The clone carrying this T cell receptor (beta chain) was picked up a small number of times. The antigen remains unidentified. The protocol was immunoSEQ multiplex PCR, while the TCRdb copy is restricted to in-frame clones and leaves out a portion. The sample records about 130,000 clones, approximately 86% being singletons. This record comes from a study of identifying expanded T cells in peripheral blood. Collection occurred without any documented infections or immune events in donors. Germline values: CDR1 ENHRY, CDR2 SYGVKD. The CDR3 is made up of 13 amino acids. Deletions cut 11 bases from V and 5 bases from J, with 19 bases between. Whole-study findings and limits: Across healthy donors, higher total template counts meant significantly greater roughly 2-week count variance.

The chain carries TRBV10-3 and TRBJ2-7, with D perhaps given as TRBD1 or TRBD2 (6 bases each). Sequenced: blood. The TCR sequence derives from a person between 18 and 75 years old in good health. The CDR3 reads CAGSPEGGDEQYF. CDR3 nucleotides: TGTGCCGGATCACCGGAGGGGGGCGACGAGCAGTACTTC.